These T cell receptor beta chains were read from a single sample in a study of technical replicates of blood from several donors. Generated by immunoSEQ multiplex PCR, the TCRdb table keeps only in-frame clones and is missing some. The sample includes 81,000 or so clones, roughly 96% of them seen just once. Sequencing was performed on T cells isolated from PBMCs. These receptor sequences come from a human donor in good health. The CDR3 runs from the conserved cysteine through the conserved F or W. D genes are given only for firm matches. The listing skips clone size in some rows; elsewhere it reads once, few, many or a size class.

D gene,CDR3 length,J gene,V gene,clone size,CDR3 protein,CDR3 DNA
TRBD1,16,TRBJ2-7,TRBV4-1,once,CASSQDRDRVVDEQYF,TGCGCCAGCAGCCAAGACCGGGACAGGGTGGTAGACGAGCAGTACTTC
.,15,TRBJ2-7,TRBV14,once,CASSQDHRFSYEQYF,TGTGCCAGCAGCCAAGATCACAGATTCTCCTACGAGCAGTACTTC
TRBD1,18,TRBJ2-6,TRBV5-1,.,CASSPGTGLGSGANVLTF,TGCGCCAGCAGCCCGGGGACAGGTTTGGGCTCTGGGGCCAACGTCCTGACTTTC
.,14,TRBJ2-1,TRBV9,once,CASSVRGSYNEQFF,TGTGCCAGCAGCGTACGGGGCTCCTACAATGAGCAGTTCTTC
.,18,TRBJ1-1,TRBV4-1,.,CASSQSPRGAGENTEAFF,TGCGCCAGCAGCCAATCCCCCAGGGGAGCGGGGGAGAACACTGAAGCTTTCTTT
TRBD1,14,TRBJ2-5,TRBV11-3,.,CASSPGQNQETQYF,TGTGCCAGCAGCCCGGGACAGAACCAAGAGACCCAGTACTTC
TRBD1,15,TRBJ2-3,TRBV7-9,.,CASSPRQGAADTQYF,TGTGCCAGCAGCCCACGACAGGGGGCGGCAGATACGCAGTATTTT
TRBD1,15,TRBJ1-4,TRBV6-5,once,CASSYSGTGPEKLFF,TGTGCCAGCAGTTACTCTGGGACAGGGCCTGAAAAACTGTTTTTT
.,14,TRBJ1-2,TRBV5-1,.,CASSLVTANYGYTF,TGCGCCAGCAGCTTAGTGACAGCGAACTATGGCTACACCTTC
TRBD1,19,TRBJ1-2,TRBV18,.,CASSPILFPGQGNIYGYTF,TGTGCCAGCTCACCGATACTCTTCCCGGGACAGGGTAACATCTATGGCTACACCTTC
.,18,TRBJ1-2,TRBV11-2,.,CASSSTKPNRVSGYGYTF,TGTGCCAGCAGCTCGACAAAGCCAAACAGGGTTTCGGGCTATGGCTACACCTTC
.,13,TRBJ1-5,TRBV10-2,.,CASSAKQGPPQHF,TGCGCCAGCAGTGCGAAACAGGGACCGCCCCAGCATTTT
.,13,TRBJ1-1,TRBV7-9,.,CASSLEANTEAFF,TGTGCCAGCAGCTTAGAAGCAAACACTGAAGCTTTCTTT
TRBD2,14,TRBJ2-1,TRBV4-1,.,CASSQPLAGNEQFF,TGCGCCAGCAGCCAACCCCTAGCGGGCAATGAGCAGTTCTTC
TRBD2,15,TRBJ2-2,TRBV2,.,CASSSGLAYTGELFF,TGTGCCAGCAGCTCTGGACTAGCGTACACCGGGGAGCTGTTTTTT
TRBD2,16,TRBJ2-1,TRBV7-6,.,CASSYPLAGVGNEQFF,TGTGCCAGCAGCTACCCACTAGCGGGAGTTGGCAATGAGCAGTTCTTC
TRBD1,18,TRBJ1-3,TRBV18,.,CASSPPGQGAETGNTIYF,TGTGCCAGCTCACCACCGGGACAGGGGGCTGAAACTGGAAACACCATATATTTT
TRBD1,14,TRBJ1-5,TRBV6-1,.,CASSPTGSNQPQHF,TGTGCCAGCAGTCCGACAGGGAGCAATCAGCCCCAGCATTTT
TRBD2,16,TRBJ2-1,TRBV27,.,CASSFGPSGSTDEQFF,TGTGCCAGCAGTTTCGGCCCTAGCGGGAGTACGGATGAGCAGTTCTTC
TRBD1,12,TRBJ1-1,TRBV5-1,once,CASSPGTAEAFF,TGCGCCAGCAGCCCCGGGACAGCCGAAGCTTTCTTT
TRBD1,16,TRBJ2-5,TRBV6-1,.,CASSELGTASQETQYF,TGTGCCAGCAGTGAGTTAGGGACAGCTTCCCAAGAGACCCAGTACTTC
.,14,TRBJ1-5,TRBV7-2,.,CASSTVYSNQPQHF,TGTGCCAGCTCGACAGTCTATAGCAATCAGCCCCAGCATTTT
.,15,TRBJ2-7,TRBV11-2,.,CASSLRQDNDYEQYF,TGTGCCAGCAGCTTACGCCAGGACAACGACTACGAGCAGTACTTC
.,15,TRBJ2-7,TRBV9,.,CASSVDAPRTYEQYF,TGTGCCAGCAGCGTAGATGCACCTAGAACTTACGAGCAGTACTTC
.,16,TRBJ2-7,TRBV7-9,.,CASSLAGGGRPYEQYF,TGTGCCAGCAGCTTAGCGGGAGGGGGGCGTCCCTACGAGCAGTACTTC
TRBD2,16,TRBJ2-5,TRBV29-1,.,CSVRRGRGGGQETQYF,TGCAGCGTTCGCCGGGGACGTGGCGGGGGACAAGAGACCCAGTACTTC
.,15,TRBJ1-1,TRBV19,.,CASSIMKKGDTEAFF,TGTGCCAGTAGTATAATGAAGAAAGGGGACACTGAAGCTTTCTTT
.,11,TRBJ1-1,TRBV30,once,CAWSGDREAFF,TGTGCCTGGAGTGGTGACAGAGAAGCTTTCTTT
.,15,TRBJ2-7,TRBV7-6,.,CASSLSPDNSYEQYF,TGTGCCAGCAGCTTAAGCCCGGACAACTCCTACGAGCAGTACTTC
TRBD1,12,TRBJ1-2,TRBV28,.,CASGQGNYGYTF,TGTGCCAGCGGACAGGGAAACTATGGCTACACCTTC
.,15,TRBJ1-2,TRBV19,.,CASSVTGQSYYGYTF,TGTGCCAGTAGTGTGACAGGCCAGAGTTACTATGGCTACACCTTC
.,15,TRBJ2-5,TRBV5-1,.,CASSLPGTSTETQYF,TGCGCCAGCAGCCTACCCGGGACTTCTACAGAGACCCAGTACTTC
.,14,TRBJ1-2,TRBV5-5,.,CASSLRTLGGGYTF,TGTGCCAGCAGCTTAAGGACTCTCGGAGGCGGCTACACCTTC
.,14,TRBJ2-5,TRBV9,.,CASSVGGYQETQYF,TGTGCCAGCAGCGTAGGAGGGTACCAAGAGACCCAGTACTTC
.,12,TRBJ2-7,TRBV27,.,CASSPSGYEQYF,TGTGCCAGCAGCCCCTCGGGGTACGAGCAGTACTTC
TRBD1,16,TRBJ2-5,TRBV5-6,.,CASSTPQGRPRETQYF,TGTGCCAGCAGCACCCCACAGGGGAGACCGCGAGAGACCCAGTACTTC
TRBD1,15,TRBJ1-1,TRBV9,.,CASSPQGAVGTEAFF,TGTGCCAGCAGTCCCCAGGGGGCGGTGGGCACTGAAGCTTTCTTT
TRBD2,14,TRBJ2-1,TRBV10-2,.,CASSQTSGKNEQFF,TGCGCCAGCAGCCAGACTAGCGGGAAAAATGAGCAGTTCTTC
.,15,TRBJ2-7,TRBV7-2,.,CASSRDIGLFYEQYF,TGTGCCAGCAGCCGGGACATTGGGCTTTTCTACGAGCAGTACTTC
.,12,TRBJ1-2,TRBV29-1,.,CSVLQLLYGYTF,TGCAGCGTTCTACAGCTCCTTTATGGCTACACCTTC
TRBD1,17,TRBJ1-3,TRBV5-1,few,CASSMGGTADSGNTIYF,TGCGCCAGCAGCATGGGGGGGACAGCCGACTCTGGAAACACCATATATTTT
.,17,TRBJ1-1,TRBV4-1,.,CASSYETVIQANTEAFF,TGCGCCAGCAGCTACGAGACAGTTATACAGGCAAACACTGAAGCTTTCTTT
TRBD1,18,TRBJ1-2,TRBV5-1,.,CASSLDVVGTDLNYGYTF,TGCGCCAGCAGCTTAGACGTCGTTGGGACAGACCTTAACTATGGCTACACCTTC
TRBD2,22,TRBJ2-5,TRBV9,.,CASSAGRLRELVAGMGKETQYF,TGTGCCAGCAGCGCAGGGCGCCTTCGGGAGCTTGTAGCGGGGATGGGGAAGGAGACCCAGTACTTC
.,14,TRBJ2-3,TRBV5-1,.,CASSSAGGTDTQYF,TGCGCCAGCAGCTCCGCCGGGGGCACAGATACGCAGTATTTT
.,17,TRBJ1-1,TRBV5-1,.,CASSLPSGPTQNTEAFF,TGCGCCAGCAGCTTGCCCTCTGGGCCTACCCAGAACACTGAAGCTTTCTTT
.,14,TRBJ2-3,TRBV28,.,CASSLVPSTDTQYF,TGTGCCAGCAGTCTAGTCCCTAGCACAGATACGCAGTATTTT
TRBD1,14,TRBJ1-4,TRBV29-1,once,CSGLAGQGNEKLFF,TGCAGCGGCCTGGCGGGACAGGGTAATGAAAAACTGTTTTTT
.,11,TRBJ1-1,TRBV7-9,.,CASSRDTEAFF,TGTGCCAGCTCCCGGGACACTGAAGCTTTCTTT
.,14,TRBJ1-6,TRBV11-3,once,CASSLPSSGSPLHF,TGTGCCAGCAGCTTACCTTCAAGCGGTTCACCCCTCCACTTT